The 24 T cell receptor beta chains below come from one sample, sequenced in a study of cytomegalovirus exposure and HLA in healthy donors. The PCR had 60 Vbeta and 13 Jbeta primers. The method was immunoSEQ multiplex PCR; TCRdb's version includes in-frame clones alone and lacks a portion of them. There are 250,000 to 350,000 clones in the sample; about four fifths occur only once, and more than 0.3% lies in the top ten. The sequenced sample consisted of PBMCs. The receptors shown here come from a girl aged 2-10 years in good health and CMV-seronegative.

The chain carries TRBV2 and TRBJ1-2, with D unresolved. Trimming pared 4 bases from V and 5 bases from J, leaving 20 bases between. CDR1 and CDR2 from the germline V gene are SNHLY and FYNNEI. The CDR3 has 16 residues. The CDR3 spells CASSVPGSTWWYGYTF. CDR3 nucleotides: TGTGCCAGCAGTGTTCCGGGTTCTACATGGTGGTATGGCTACACCTTC.

The chain employs TRBV6-5 and TRBJ1-1; TRBD1 aligns across 7 bases. Per the germline V gene, CDR1 is MNHEY and CDR2 is SVGAGI. The J segment lost 5 bases and the V segment lost 7 bases, leaving 7 bases of the junction unmatched. The CDR3 sequence is 13 residues long. In nucleotides, the CDR3 is TGTGCCAGCACATCAGGGGGAGGAACTGAAGCTTTCTTT. Translating it yields CASTSGGGTEAFF.

The chain has TRBV13 and TRBJ2-2; D unresolved. The ends were cut back, 3 bases at V and 5 bases at J, with 16 bases in the middle. The germline V gene encodes CDR1 PRHDT and CDR2 FYEKMQ (reference sequence). The CDR3 runs 16 residues. The CDR3 coding sequence is TGTGCCAGCAGCTTGCGGTTCCCGAAATTAACCGGGGAGCTGTTTTTT. Translation gives CASSLRFPKLTGELFF.

On this clone itself: Other DNA sequences from this sample encode an identical CDR3 as well. This rearrangement joins TRBV2 to TRBJ2-7; D ambiguous. CDR1 and CDR2 (germline): SNHLY, FYNNEI. The CDR3 has 12 amino acids. V was pared by 4 bases and J by 3 bases, with 7 bases between. The CDR3 DNA follows: TGTGCCAGCAGTGCCCTGAGCTACGAGCAGTACTTC. Translating gives CASSALSYEQYF.

V and J are TRBV5-1 and TRBJ1-2; maybe TRBD1 (6 bases). V was shortened by 4 bases and J by 12 bases, with 22 bases between the two germline ends. In germline, CDR1 is SGHRS, CDR2 YFSETQ. This CDR3 region has 14 residues. The CDR3: CASSPKGGLWLHTF. CDR3 sequence (DNA): TGCGCCAGCAGCCCGAAGGGGGGACTATGGCTCCACACCTTC.

This clone showed up just a few times. This chain joins TRBV19 and TRBJ2-6, with a possible D match to TRBD2 (5 bases). The CDR3 runs 15 residues. CDR1 and CDR2 (germline): LNHDA, SQIVND (reference sequence). V was trimmed by 9 bases and J by 3 bases, leaving 15 bases between them. The CDR3 coding sequence is TGTGCCAGCCGGTTGGGGAGATTTGGGGCCAACGTCCTGACTTTC. As protein: CASRLGRFGANVLTF. Full variable domain (rest looked up from reference TRBV19 and TRBJ2-6): DGGITQSPKYLFRKEGQNVTLSCEQNLNHDAMYWYRQDPGQGLRLIYYSQIVNDFQKGDIAEGYSVSREKKESFPLTVTSAQKNPTAFYLCASRLGRFGANVLTFGAGSRLTVL.

This clone has a single count. The genes are TRBV28 and TRBJ2-7, with TRBD2 matching 8 bases. Germline V lookup: CDR1 MDHEN, CDR2 SYDVKM. This CDR3 contains 15 residues. J gave up 2 bases and V 4 bases, and 7 bases lay outside the gene matches. This CDR3 is CASSSAGGGPYEQYF. The CDR3 nucleotides read TGTGCCAGCAGTTCAGCCGGGGGGGGGCCCTACGAGCAGTACTTC.

The chain carries TRBV28 and TRBJ2-3, with 8 bases fitting TRBD2. V trimming: 5 bases; J trimming: 4 bases; junction bases outside the gene matches: 14. This CDR3 spans 17 amino acids. CDR1 is MDHEN and CDR2 is SYDVKM in the germline V gene. This CDR3 reads CASSPAGTRVFPDTQYF. CDR3 in DNA: TGTGCCAGCAGTCCAGCCGGGACTAGAGTCTTCCCAGATACGCAGTATTTT.

This clone was seen just once. J is TRBJ1-4 and V is TRBV19; D possibly corresponds to TRBD1 (6 bases). The CDR3 extends over 16 amino acids. V was pared by 4 bases and J by 8 bases, with 20 bases between. The V gene's germline CDR1 is LNHDA and CDR2 SQIVND (reference sequence). CDR3 DNA sequence: TGTGCCAGTAGTAGACTCAAACAGGGAAGGAGGGAAAAACTGTTTTTT. This gives the protein CASSRLKQGRREKLFF. The full variable domain, its missing parts supplied by reference TRBV19 and TRBJ1-4, is DGGITQSPKYLFRKEGQNVTLSCEQNLNHDAMYWYRQDPGQGLRLIYYSQIVNDFQKGDIAEGYSVSREKKESFPLTVTSAQKNPTAFYLCASSRLKQGRREKLFFGSGTQLSVL.

The chain joins TRBV18 to TRBJ1-1; D gene ambiguous. The CDR3 runs to 13 residues. Germline V gene lookup returns CDR1 KGHSH and CDR2 LQKENI. Trimming took off 3 bases at V and 8 bases at J, with 13 bases between the two ends. The CDR3 protein is CASSPGQFTEAFF. As DNA, the CDR3 is TGTGCCAGCTCACCGGGCCAGTTTACCGAAGCTTTCTTT.

The rearrangement links TRBV19 to TRBJ2-7; 10 nucleotides line up with TRBD2. J lost 3 bases, V lost 5 bases, and 4 bases had no gene match. CDR3 length equals 14 residues. The V gene's germline CDR1 is LNHDA and CDR2 SQIVND (reference sequence). CDR3 residues: CASSGGLASYEQYF. In DNA, the CDR3 is TGTGCCAGTAGTGGGGGACTAGCGAGCTACGAGCAGTACTTC.

Of note for this clone: At one end the junction does not follow the germline gene, possibly because of a read error. V gene TRBV6-4 combines with J gene TRBJ1-2, with D unclear. The CDR3 totals 13 residues. Looked up from germline, CDR1 is MRHNA and CDR2 is SNTAGT. The DNA of the CDR3 is TGTGCCAGCAGTGACCCTGGTGCGGGATTCTTGGGGTTC. Translated, it gives CASSDPGAGFLGF.

The chain carries TRBV27 and TRBJ2-7; 9 bases line up with TRBD2. V lost 6 bases and J lost 6; bases outside the gene matches: 12. The germline V gene has CDR1 MNHEY and CDR2 SMNVEV (reference sequence). This CDR3 region has 15 residues. The CDR3 spells CASSRTGTSRFEQYF. The CDR3 DNA follows: TGTGCCAGCAGCCGGACCGGGACTAGCAGGTTCGAGCAGTACTTC.

This clone was counted only a few times. The chain is built from TRBV30 and TRBJ2-6; 7 bases map to TRBD1. The CDR3 consists of 16 residues. Germline lookup yields CDR1 GTSNPN and CDR2 SVGIG (reference sequence). J lost 4 bases, V lost 4 bases, and 10 bases had no gene match. CDR3 sequence reads: CAWNRGSSGGANVLTF. The CDR3 nucleotides read TGTGCCTGGAACAGGGGAAGTTCTGGAGGGGCCAACGTCCTGACTTTC.

With regard to this clone: Other DNA sequences from this sample encode an identical CDR3 as well. The V gene is TRBV28, the J gene TRBJ1-2; 7 bases agree with TRBD1. The CDR3 has 14 amino acids. V lost 5 bases to trimming and J lost 0 bases; unmatched junction nucleotides: 3. Germline loops: CDR1 MDHEN, CDR2 SYDVKM. The CDR3 region is CASSPGTANYGYTF. CDR3 DNA: TGTGCCAGCAGTCCCGGGACAGCTAACTATGGCTACACCTTC.

The rearrangement uses TRBV7-9 and TRBJ1-1, with 9 nucleotides matching TRBD1. V was pared by 5 bases and J by 0 bases, with 7 bases of the junction left unmatched. CDR1 and CDR2 (germline): SEHNR, FQNEAQ (reference sequence). The CDR3 is 16 residues long. This chain's CDR3 is CASSLKTGGLNTEAFF. CDR3 DNA: TGTGCCAGCAGCCTCAAGACAGGGGGGTTGAACACTGAAGCTTTCTTT.

V usage is TRBV5-6 and J usage is TRBJ2-7; 8 bases map to TRBD2. V dropped 3 bases and J dropped 3; count of bases not matched to a gene: 8. Germline V CDR1 and CDR2: SGHDT, YYEEEE. This CDR3 region has 15 residues. The DNA for the CDR3 is TGTGCCAGCAGCTCGCCTAGAGCGGGGGACTACGAGCAGTACTTC. Translated, it gives CASSSPRAGDYEQYF.

The count of this clone is one. The J gene is TRBJ2-7, the V gene TRBV27, with TRBD2 identical over 7 bases. CDR1 and CDR2 (germline): MNHEY, SMNVEV (reference sequence). The CDR3 extends over 13 amino acids. V lost 6 bases and J lost 3; bases outside the gene matches: 5. As DNA, the CDR3 is TGTGCCAGCAGAAGCGGGACGTTCTACGAGCAGTACTTC. The encoded protein is CASRSGTFYEQYF.

This clone was found a few times. The chain links TRBV16 to TRBJ2-5, with no clear D. The CDR3 consists of 12 residues. The germline V gene has CDR1 KGHSY and CDR2 FQNENV. Trimming cost V 2 bases and J 5 bases, with 6 bases left between them. In DNA, the CDR3 is TGTGCCAGCAGCCAAGGAGTGGAGACCCAGTACTTC. Protein: CASSQGVETQYF.

This clone was detected once. The rearrangement joins TRBV15 to TRBJ2-1; 9 bases are a match to TRBD2. V was pared by 8 bases and J by 7 bases, with 15 bases of the junction left unmatched. The CDR3 totals 16 residues. Germline CDR1 is LNHNV and CDR2 is YYDKDF (reference sequence). The CDR3 DNA reads as TGTGCCACCGGGCTAGCGGGAAACAGCCTTTTGAATGAGCAGTTCTTC. It translates to CATGLAGNSLLNEQFF.

The chain carries TRBV15 and TRBJ2-3; D possibly corresponds to TRBD2 (6 bases). Germline CDR1 reads LNHNV; CDR2 reads YYDKDF (reference sequence). Trimming pared 1 base from V and 1 base from J, leaving 9 bases between. This CDR3 spans 15 amino acids. CDR3 residues: CATSRGPGGTDTQYF. The CDR3 nucleotides read TGTGCCACCAGCAGAGGCCCGGGGGGCACAGATACGCAGTATTTT.

This chain uses TRBV18 with TRBJ2-7; 11 nucleotides agree with TRBD2. This CDR3 is built from 16 residues. The V gene end was trimmed by 0 bases and the J gene end by 2 bases; junction bases not matched to a gene: 3. Germline V CDR1 and CDR2: KGHSH, LQKENI. CDR3 sequence (DNA): TGTGCCAGCTCACCACCGAATAGCGGGAGGGCCTACGAGCAGTACTTC. This gives the protein CASSPPNSGRAYEQYF.

The chain couples TRBV19 to TRBJ2-7, with 8 bases matching TRBD1. The junction had 6 bases not matched to a gene; V was cut back by 3 bases and J by 2 bases. The CDR3 contains 15 residues. Germline CDR1 and CDR2: LNHDA and SQIVND (reference sequence). CDR3 amino acids: CASSIGQGRTYEQYF. CDR3 nucleotides: TGTGCCAGTAGTATCGGACAGGGCCGGACCTACGAGCAGTACTTC.

The chain combines TRBV28 with TRBJ1-6; the D gene is possibly TRBD1 (6 bases). V was shortened by 4 bases and J by 12 bases, with 10 bases between the two germline ends. CDR1 MDHEN and CDR2 SYDVKM come from the germline V gene. The CDR3 is made up of 12 amino acids. The CDR3 DNA is TGTGCCAGCAGTTGGGGAGGGGGACCCCTCCACTTT. Encoded protein: CASSWGGGPLHF.